This TCR beta chain was identified in a study of cytomegalovirus exposure and HLA in healthy donors. General study points: From TCR beta sequences, most subjects' HLA-A and HLA-B alleles were reportedly predicted accurately. In a later analysis, HLA-associated beta chains showed higher expansion and lower generation probabilities than comparable chains. Later analysis demonstrated an association between a missense DCLRE1C variant and TCR beta V- and J-gene trimming.

Researchers ran the PCR with 60 Vbeta and 13 Jbeta primers. Some clones are missing from TCRdb's copy, which holds only in-frame ones; the method was immunoSEQ multiplex PCR. Counted here are 75,000 to 90,000 clones, less than 85% occurring once; the ten biggest clones make up roughly 12%. Germline V gene data show CDR1 as SGHTA and CDR2 as FQGNSA. Trimming stripped 4 bases from V and 4 bases from J, with 21 bases between. CDR3 length: 17 residues. A remark on this clone: No antigen is known for it.

Sequenced sample: PBMCs. The genes are TRBV7-2 and TRBJ2-3, with D perhaps TRBD1 (6 bases). This TCR was recovered from a human donor in good health. The CDR3 bases are TGTGCCAGCAGCTCGTTGGTAGGGGGACCACGGCCAGATACGCAGTATTTT. Its protein is CASSSLVGGPRPDTQYF.